The sequence of this TCR beta chain was determined in a study of cytomegalovirus exposure and HLA in healthy donors. A multiplex PCR was run with 60 Vbeta primers and 13 Jbeta primers. Original processing methods: Roughly 11 million of the 80 million or so unique TCR beta chains counted in a later analysis were shared. Generated by immunoSEQ multiplex PCR, the TCRdb table keeps only in-frame clones and is missing some. V and J calls and clone size are as listed in that table; D and trimming were resolved from the DNA. The profile shows fewer than 55,000 clones, roughly 70% of them singletons. Study-wide findings and caveats: TCR beta chain V- and J-gene trimming was linked, in a later analysis, to a missense variant in DCLRE1C. Owing to their indistinguishability, certain V segments, notably TRBV6-2 and TRBV6-3, were excluded. Later analysis identified over 15,000 TCR beta sequences associated with HLA alleles, using a false discovery rate threshold of 0.05.

In the case of this clone: Its antigen is currently unknown.

The V gene lost 4 bases and the J gene lost 8 bases, with 15 bases spanning the gap. From germline, CDR1 is MNHEY and CDR2 SMNVEV (reference sequence). The CDR3 is made up of 14 amino acids. Sample: PBMCs. This rearrangement joins TRBV27 to TRBJ2-1; maybe TRBD1 (5 bases). This TCR was recovered from a woman between 50 and 59 years old in good health and CMV-seropositive. The CDR3 sequence: CASSSGSLPDEQFF. The CDR3 DNA follows: TGTGCCAGCAGTTCAGGGTCCCTGCCCGATGAGCAGTTCTTC.